This T cell receptor (beta chain) is drawn from a study of T cell responses to AZD1222 COVID-19 vaccine. Study conclusions and caveats: Unmutated variant regions reportedly attract nearly half of all spike-specific TCRs.

The germline V and J ends were trimmed by 2 bases and 7 bases, with 6 bases remaining between them. Germline CDR1 SGHDT, CDR2 YYEEEE. The CDR3 has 11 residues. To note about this clone: Its antigen is not identified.

Data came from immunoSEQ multiplex PCR; TCRdb stores just in-frame clones and leaves some out. The table shows over 110,000 clones, with about 90% occurring only once. Second-dose recipients at about 4 or about 12 weeks were treated as one pooled group. The chain is built from TRBV5-6 and TRBJ1-1, with a tentative D call TRBD1 (5 bases). The material was peripheral blood, obtained 28 days after the second AZD1222 dose. The TCR originated in an adult who received the AZD1222 COVID-19 vaccine. CDR3 DNA: TGTGCCAGCAGCTTCACAGGTGAAGCTTTCTTT. Translating it yields CASSFTGEAFF.